The next 18 T cell receptor beta chains were all read from a single sample in a study of shared clonotypes between healthy human individuals. Terminally differentiated effector memory CD45RA+ cells were left out of the naive CD8 fraction, which was CD45RO-negative and positively selected for CCR7. Method: immunoSEQ multiplex PCR; TCRdb's copy keeps in-frame clones and lacks some. The sample contains around 2,000,000 clones, roughly 95% of which appear only once. The sample was naive CD8+ T cells sorted from blood. The receptors here all came from a man aged 18 to 35 in good health.

This clone was observed a single time. The chain uses TRBV4-1 and TRBJ1-2, with TRBD1 identical over 8 bases. After removal of 2 bases from V and 3 bases from J, the junction contained 2 bases not matched to a gene. Germline values: CDR1 MGHRA, CDR2 YSYEKL. This CDR3 is 14 amino acids long. CDR3 sequence reads: CASSQTTGDYGYTF. Written as DNA, the CDR3 is TGCGCCAGCAGCCAAACGACAGGGGACTATGGCTACACCTTC.

Concerning this clone itself: Other DNA sequences from this sample encode an identical CDR3 as well. The gene calls are TRBV30 and TRBJ1-1, with D hard to call. The CDR3 is 11 amino acids. Germline loops: CDR1 GTSNPN, CDR2 SVGIG (reference sequence). V lost 2 bases and J 5 bases, leaving 6 bases between the germline ends. This chain's CDR3 is CAWSPGTEAFF. The CDR3 region has the DNA TGTGCCTGGAGTCCCGGGACTGAAGCTTTCTTT.

The V gene is TRBV30, the J gene TRBJ1-1; 7 bases are shared with TRBD1. The CDR3 is 12 residues long. V lost 5 bases and J lost 7; bases outside the gene matches: 7. Germline V gene sequence: CDR1 GTSNPN, CDR2 SVGIG (reference sequence). The DNA for the CDR3 is TGTGCCTGGGGGGGACAGCTGAATGAAGCTTTCTTT. This encodes CAWGGQLNEAFF.

The rearrangement joins TRBV11-2 to TRBJ2-7, with no clear D. V lost 1 base and J 2 bases, leaving 9 bases between the germline ends. Looked up from germline, CDR1 is SGHAT and CDR2 is FQNNGV. The CDR3 consists of 14 residues. CDR3 in amino acids: CASSLGSYTYEQYF. The CDR3 nucleotides read TGTGCCAGCAGCTTAGGATCCTACACCTACGAGCAGTACTTC.

Details on this clone: The sample has other DNA sequences that encode this CDR3 too. The rearrangement uses TRBV6-5 and TRBJ2-1; D perhaps matches TRBD1 (5 bases). V lost 5 bases to trimming and J lost 6 bases, with 8 bases between them. This CDR3 has 12 amino acids. CDR1 is MNHEY and CDR2 is SVGAGI in the germline V gene. The CDR3 coding sequence is TGTGCCAGCAGTCGCGACAGCAATGAGCAGTTCTTC. Its protein is CASSRDSNEQFF.

CDR3 sequence: CASSASQGAVSYEQYF. DNA of the CDR3: TGTGCCAGCAGTGCCTCCCAGGGGGCAGTCTCCTACGAGCAGTACTTC. V gene TRBV27 combines with J gene TRBJ2-7; TRBD1 agrees at 8 bases. The germline V gene has CDR1 MNHEY and CDR2 SMNVEV (reference sequence). V was clipped by 5 bases and J by 0 bases; unmatched bases: 9. This CDR3 has 16 residues.

Of note for this clone: Distinct nucleotide sequences in the sample also encode this CDR3. The chain is built from TRBV13 and TRBJ1-4, with TRBD1 matching 11 bases. The J segment lost 6 bases and the V segment lost 2 bases, leaving 2 bases of the junction unmatched. The germline gives CDR1 PRHDT, CDR2 FYEKMQ (reference sequence). The length of the CDR3 is 15 residues. DNA of the CDR3: TGTGCCAGCAGCTTACTGGGACAGGGGGATGAAAAACTGTTTTTT. This codes for CASSLLGQGDEKLFF.

The chain couples TRBV29-1 to TRBJ2-7; no reliable D call. This CDR3 region has 14 residues. V lost 1 base to trimming and J lost 2 bases, with 12 bases between them. CDR1 and CDR2 (germline): SQVTM, ANQGSEA. The CDR3 sequence: CSVEVRGATYEQYF. For the CDR3, the DNA is TGCAGCGTTGAAGTTCGAGGCGCGACCTACGAGCAGTACTTC.

V is TRBV2 and J is TRBJ1-6; no clear D gene. The CDR3 is made up of 14 amino acids. The germline V and J ends were trimmed by 5 bases and 5 bases, with 10 bases remaining between them. CDR1 is SNHLY and CDR2 is FYNNEI in the germline V gene. The CDR3 sequence is CASSTFLDNSPLHF. The CDR3 DNA is TGTGCCAGCAGTACGTTCTTGGATAATTCACCCCTCCACTTT.

The rearrangement uses TRBV28 and TRBJ2-5; D gene unclear. Germline V lookup: CDR1 MDHEN, CDR2 SYDVKM. There are 14 residues in the CDR3. Trimming cost V 6 bases and J 0 bases, with 11 bases left between them. The CDR3 DNA reads TGTGCCAGCAGAGCTTACAAGTACCAAGAGACCCAGTACTTC. This encodes CASRAYKYQETQYF.

The rearrangement uses TRBV5-4 and TRBJ2-5; D not certain. Trimming shortened V by 2 bases and J by 5 bases, and 7 bases separated the two germline ends. From germline, CDR1 is SGHNT and CDR2 YYREEE (reference sequence). CDR3 length: 12 amino acids. The CDR3 coding sequence is TGTGCCAGCAGCTTCGATTCGGAGACCCAGTACTTC. This sequence encodes CASSFDSETQYF.

The V and J genes are TRBV4-3 and TRBJ2-1; 11 bases match TRBD1. Trimming cost V 5 bases and J 9 bases; bases outside gene matches: 9. Germline-derived CDR1 and CDR2 are LGHNA and YSLEER. This CDR3 region has 15 residues. The CDR3 loop is CASSTRTGGFVEQFF. DNA of the CDR3: TGCGCCAGCAGCACCCGGACAGGGGGCTTCGTTGAGCAGTTCTTC.

The gene calls are TRBV7-6 and TRBJ2-3; 11 nucleotides match TRBD2. V shed 5 bases and J 5 bases; nucleotides not matched to a gene: 6. Germline CDR1 and CDR2: SGHVS and FNYEAQ. The CDR3 covers 15 residues. The CDR3 nucleotides are TGTGCCAGCAGCCCCCTAGCGGGAGGCGTAGATACGCAGTATTTT. Amino acid sequence: CASSPLAGGVDTQYF.

The chain is built from TRBV19 and TRBJ1-3; no clear D gene. Trimming took off 7 bases at V and 5 bases at J, with 15 bases between the two ends. The CDR3 contains 14 residues. Germline V gene sequence: CDR1 LNHDA, CDR2 SQIVND (reference sequence). CDR3 nucleotides: TGTGCCAGTACCCACGTTGAAGGGCGAAACACCATATATTTT. It translates to CASTHVEGRNTIYF. Together with reference TRBV19 and TRBJ1-3, the CDR3 gives the full variable domain: DGGITQSPKYLFRKEGQNVTLSCEQNLNHDAMYWYRQDPGQGLRLIYYSQIVNDFQKGDIAEGYSVSREKKESFPLTVTSAQKNPTAFYLCASTHVEGRNTIYFGEGSWLTVV.

This clone appeared once. The chain is built from TRBV4-3 and TRBJ2-2; 11 bases fit TRBD2. Germline V gives CDR1 LGHNA, CDR2 YSLEER. The CDR3 sequence is 17 residues long. With V trimmed by 0 bases and J by 5 bases, 5 bases remained unmatched. CDR3 coding DNA: TGCGCCAGCAGCCAAGATGGGACTAGCGGACCAACCGGGGAGCTGTTTTTT. It yields the protein CASSQDGTSGPTGELFF.

On this clone: Other DNA sequences in the sample encode the same CDR3. The chain carries TRBV7-9 and TRBJ1-1; D may be TRBD1 (6 bases). The CDR3 contains 14 residues. Germline assignment: CDR1 SEHNR and CDR2 FQNEAQ (reference sequence). The V end lost 2 bases, the J end lost 2 bases, and 9 bases lay between the germline ends. Written as DNA, the CDR3 is TGTGCCAGCAGCTTAACAGGGCCTAACACTGAAGCTTTCTTT. Its protein is CASSLTGPNTEAFF.

The rearrangement uses TRBV28 and TRBJ2-1; 7 nucleotides line up with TRBD2. Germline values: CDR1 MDHEN, CDR2 SYDVKM. J was trimmed by 7 bases and V by 3 bases; bases with no gene match: 6. CDR3 length: 14 residues. CDR3 protein: CASSLWGGMNEQFF. DNA for the CDR3: TGTGCCAGCAGTTTGTGGGGGGGGATGAATGAGCAGTTCTTC.

This clone was picked up one time. The V gene is TRBV10-3, the J gene TRBJ2-5; maybe TRBD1 (6 bases). Trimming pared 5 bases from V and 1 base from J, leaving 11 bases between. There are 14 residues in the CDR3. Germline CDR1 ENHRY, CDR2 SYGVKD. DNA of the CDR3: TGTGCCATCAGTTTAGGACAGCCCCAAGAGACCCAGTACTTC. It yields the protein CAISLGQPQETQYF.